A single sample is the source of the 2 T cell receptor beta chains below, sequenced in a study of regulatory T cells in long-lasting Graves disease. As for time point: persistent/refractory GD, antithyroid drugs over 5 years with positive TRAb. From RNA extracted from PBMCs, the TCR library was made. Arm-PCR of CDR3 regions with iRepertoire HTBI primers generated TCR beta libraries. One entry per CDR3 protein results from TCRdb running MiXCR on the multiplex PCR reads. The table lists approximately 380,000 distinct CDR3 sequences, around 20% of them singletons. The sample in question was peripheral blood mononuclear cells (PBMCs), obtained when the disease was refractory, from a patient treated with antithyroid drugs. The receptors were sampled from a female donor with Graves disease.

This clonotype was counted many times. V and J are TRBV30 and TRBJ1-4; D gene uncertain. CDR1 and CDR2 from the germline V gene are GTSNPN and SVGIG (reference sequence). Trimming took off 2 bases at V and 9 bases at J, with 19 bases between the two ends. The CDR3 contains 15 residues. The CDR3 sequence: CAWSTSGALVKKLFF. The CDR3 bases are TGTGCCTGGAGTACAAGCGGCGCCCTCGTGAAAAAACTGTTTTTT.

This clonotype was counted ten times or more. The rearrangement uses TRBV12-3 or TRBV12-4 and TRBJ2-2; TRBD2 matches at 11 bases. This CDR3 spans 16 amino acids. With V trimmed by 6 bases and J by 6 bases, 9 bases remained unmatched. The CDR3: CASSIPGLAVAGELFF. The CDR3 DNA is TGTGCCAGCAGCATTCCGGGACTAGCGGTAGCCGGGGAGCTGTTTTTT.